What follows describes a single T cell receptor (beta chain). The data were produced by immunoSEQ multiplex PCR, yet TCRdb's version contains in-frame clones alone and is incomplete. The sample has about 190,000 clones, around 84% seen once. This CDR3 comprises 13 residues. Germline assignment: CDR1 MGHRA and CDR2 YSYEKL. V lost 8 bases, J lost 4 bases, and 4 bases stayed unmatched. The sample belongs to a study of blood T cell repertoires in COVID-19. Whole-study context: There were acute and convalescent COVID-19 samples, and they came from the United States, Italy and Spain.

Material: peripheral blood. This chain uses TRBV4-1 with TRBJ2-7; TRBD1 matches 11 bases. This receptor was identified in a human donor in a cohort sampled during active COVID-19. The CDR3 nucleotides read TGCGCCAGCGGCCGGGACAGGGGGTACGAGCAGTACTTC. It encodes CASGRDRGYEQYF.